The 32 T cell receptor beta chains in this list originate from one sample, sequenced in a study of spatial heterogeneity in lung cancer. TCRdb re-called the 5' RACE reads through MiXCR, storing one row per CDR3 protein. The sample holds some 44,000 distinct CDR3 sequences, around 15% seen once. Sample time point: sample taken at primary tumor resection. Material: PBMCs, obtained at surgery. The receptors originated from a male donor with early-stage non-small cell lung cancer.

The rearrangement links TRBV18 to TRBJ2-1; D call uncertain. The CDR3 runs to 14 residues. Germline V CDR1 and CDR2: KGHSH, LQKENI. V gave up 3 bases and J gave up 8 bases, with 14 bases separating them. The CDR3 here is CASSPPDSGYEQFF. CDR3 coding DNA: TGTGCCAGCTCACCCCCGGATAGTGGGTATGAGCAGTTCTTC.

The sample holds many counts of this clonotype. V gene TRBV27 combines with J gene TRBJ1-5, with 8 bases matching TRBD1. This CDR3 is 13 amino acids long. Germline CDR1 reads MNHEY; CDR2 reads SMNVEV (reference sequence). The V segment lost 4 bases and the J segment 5 bases; nucleotides outside the gene matches: 1. DNA for the CDR3: TGTGCCAGCAGTTGGGGACAGGATCAGCCCCAGCATTTT. It codes for CASSWGQDQPQHF.

This clonotype was picked up a small number of times. This chain connects TRBV13 to TRBJ2-5; tentative D call: TRBD2 (6 bases). Germline V CDR1 and CDR2: PRHDT, FYEKMQ (reference sequence). The length of the CDR3 is 15 residues. V was cut by 5 bases and J by 5 bases, with 18 bases left in between. The CDR3 loop reads CASSPWPGVGETQYF. CDR3 sequence (DNA): TGTGCCAGCAGCCCCTGGCCGGGAGTGGGTGAGACCCAGTACTTC.

The genes are TRBV5-1 and TRBJ2-7; a weak D match, TRBD1 (5 bases). Germline values: CDR1 SGHRS, CDR2 YFSETQ. The ends were cut back, 0 bases at V and 7 bases at J, with 14 bases in the middle. The CDR3 is 14 residues long. The CDR3 DNA is TGCGCCAGCAGCTTGGGTGGCGGACACGGGGAGCAGTACTTC. Protein sequence: CASSLGGGHGEQYF. Together with reference TRBV5-1 and TRBJ2-7, the CDR3 gives the full variable domain: KAGVTQTPRYLIKTRGQQVTLSCSPISGHRSVSWYQQTPGQGLQFLFEYFSETQRNKGNFPGRFSGRQFSNSRSEMNVSTLELGDSALYLCASSLGGGHGEQYFGPGTRLTVT.

V and J are TRBV21-1 and TRBJ1-5; the listed D gene, TRBD1, was not tested against the DNA. TRBV21-1 is described as a pseudogene. The CDR3 length is 16 residues. The CDR3 DNA is TGTGCCAGCAGCACAACTTCCAGGGGTAGGAATCAGCCCCAGCATTTT. Protein sequence: CASSTTSRGRNQPQHF.

The rearrangement uses TRBV5-1 and TRBJ2-3; maybe TRBD2 (6 bases). V was clipped by 4 bases and J by 2 bases, with 17 bases between them. CDR1 and CDR2 (germline): SGHRS, YFSETQ. This CDR3 has 16 residues. CDR3 residues: CASSTRVAEITDTQYF. For the CDR3, the DNA is TGCGCCAGCAGCACCCGGGTAGCGGAGATCACAGATACGCAGTATTTT. The complete variable domain, with remaining parts taken from reference TRBV5-1 and TRBJ2-3, reads KAGVTQTPRYLIKTRGQQVTLSCSPISGHRSVSWYQQTPGQGLQFLFEYFSETQRNKGNFPGRFSGRQFSNSRSEMNVSTLELGDSALYLCASSTRVAEITDTQYFGPGTRLTVL.

The V and J genes are TRBV5-1 and TRBJ1-5; TRBD1 aligns across 9 bases. CDR1 is SGHRS, CDR2 YFSETQ, per germline. CDR3 size: 14 residues. The V and J ends lost 3 bases and 2 bases, in that order; junction bases with no gene match: 0. This CDR3 is CASSWTGGNQPQHF. The CDR3 nucleotides read TGCGCCAGCAGCTGGACAGGGGGCAATCAGCCCCAGCATTTT.

The genes are TRBV7-9 and TRBJ2-1, with 8 bases lining up with TRBD1. V shed 10 bases and J 10 bases; nucleotides not matched to a gene: 12. This CDR3 has 13 amino acids. Germline V CDR1 and CDR2: SEHNR, FQNEAQ (reference sequence). The CDR3 nucleotides are TGTGCCAAGGTTCGACAGGGGTCCGGAGAGCAGTTCTTC. It encodes CAKVRQGSGEQFF.

This clonotype was detected many times. CDR3 bases: TGTGCCAGCAGTAAGGGACTAGCGGTCGCAGATACGCAGTATTTT. It codes for CASSKGLAVADTQYF. This sequence joins TRBV6-5 and TRBJ2-3; 11 bases align to TRBD2. This CDR3 has 15 residues. Germline-derived CDR1 and CDR2 are MNHEY and SVGAGI. V lost 5 bases to trimming and J lost 4 bases; unmatched junction nucleotides: 5.

J is TRBJ2-7 and V is TRBV29-1; tentatively, D is TRBD2 (6 bases). The CDR3 is 12 residues long. Between the trimmed V and J ends, which lost 2 bases and 6 bases, there was a span of 11 bases. The V gene's germline CDR1 is SQVTM and CDR2 ANQGSEA. CDR3 region: CSVERQGGEQYF. Here the CDR3 DNA reads TGCAGCGTTGAAAGGCAGGGAGGCGAGCAGTACTTC.

A few counts support this clonotype. This chain joins TRBV7-4 and TRBJ1-3, with a possible D match to TRBD1 (5 bases). The CDR3 extends over 18 amino acids. Trimming cost V 2 bases and J 1 base, with 18 bases left between them. Germline values: CDR1 SGHVT, CDR2 SQSDAQ. The CDR3 DNA follows: TGTGCCAGCAGCTTAACAAGGCACGCCAGGGTTTCTGGAAACACCATATATTTT. Its protein product is CASSLTRHARVSGNTIYF.

This clonotype has just a few counts. The gene calls are TRBV3-1 and TRBJ2-5; D is tentatively TRBD1 or TRBD2 (5 bases each). Trimming took 3 bases from V and 0 from J, leaving 8 bases between them. The CDR3 has 14 amino acids. Germline CDR1 reads LGHDT; CDR2 reads YNNKEL (reference sequence). For the CDR3, the DNA is TGTGCCAGCAGCCAGCAGGGAGACCAAGAGACCCAGTACTTC. Amino acid sequence: CASSQQGDQETQYF.

The chain links TRBV29-1 to TRBJ2-1, with a tentative D call TRBD2 (5 bases). The CDR3 contains 16 residues. Looked up from germline, CDR1 is SQVTM and CDR2 is ANQGSEA. Trimming stripped 1 base from V and 0 bases from J, with 13 bases between. The CDR3 reads CSVEGEGPSSYNEQFF. The CDR3 bases are TGCAGCGTTGAAGGAGAGGGCCCCAGCTCCTACAATGAGCAGTTCTTC.

This clonotype was seen a few times. DNA for the CDR3: TGTGCCAGCAGCTTAACTGAGGCGGATAATTCACCCCTCCACTTT. Translation: CASSLTEADNSPLHF. The chain combines TRBV7-6 with TRBJ1-6, with no clear D. Deletions cut 2 bases from V and 5 bases from J, with 10 bases between. Germline V gene sequence: CDR1 SGHVS, CDR2 FNYEAQ. CDR3 length equals 15 residues.

This rearrangement joins TRBV7-2 to TRBJ2-7, with TRBD2 matching 14 bases. Losses at the gene ends were 5 bases for V and 0 bases for J; bases not matched to a gene: 9. The CDR3 is 18 amino acids. CDR1 is SGHTA, CDR2 FQGNSA, per germline. CDR3 in DNA: TGTGCCAGCAGCCCGAGGAGGACTAGCGGGGGGAGCTCCTACGAGCAGTACTTC. Protein: CASSPRRTSGGSSYEQYF. Full variable domain (rest looked up from reference TRBV7-2 and TRBJ2-7): GAGVSQSPSNKVTEKGKDVELRCDPISGHTALYWYRQSLGQGLEFLIYFQGNSAPDKSGLPSDRFSAERTGGSVSTLTIQRTQQEDSAVYLCASSPRRTSGGSSYEQYFGPGTRLTVT.

The genes are TRBV28 and TRBJ2-7, with a tentative D call TRBD2 (8 bases). Germline values: CDR1 MDHEN, CDR2 SYDVKM. The CDR3 covers 16 residues. With 6 bases removed from V and 5 bases from J, the gap between germline ends came to 23 bases. The CDR3, as DNA: TGTGCCAGCAGCCGGGACAGCGCCACCGGGGGGGACGAGCAGTACTTC. Translation: CASSRDSATGGDEQYF.

For the CDR3, the DNA is TGTGCCAGCAGACAGGGTCCTGAAGCTTTCTTT. Residues: CASRQGPEAFF. The chain recombines TRBV25-1 with TRBJ1-1, with D possibly TRBD1 on 6 matching bases. There are 11 residues in the CDR3. Germline V gene lookup returns CDR1 MGHDK and CDR2 SYGVNS. V was clipped by 6 bases and J by 6 bases, with 8 bases between them.

The chain employs TRBV6-6 and TRBJ1-3; weak D call: TRBD1 (5 bases). The germline V gene encodes CDR1 MNHNY and CDR2 SVGAGI (reference sequence). This CDR3 is 16 amino acids long. Trimming cost V 4 bases and J 4 bases, with 17 bases left between them. The CDR3 coding sequence is TGTGCCAGCAGTTTTCTGCCGGGACGGATAGGAAACACCATATATTTT. Translation: CASSFLPGRIGNTIYF.

This clonotype was observed a few times. The rearrangement joins TRBV28 to TRBJ2-3; 11 bases map to TRBD2. The CDR3 extends over 15 amino acids. Germline-derived CDR1 and CDR2 are MDHEN and SYDVKM. V gave up 4 bases and J gave up 2 bases; unmatched junction bases: 2. CDR3 amino acids: CASSWGLAATDTQYF. The CDR3 DNA sequence: TGTGCCAGCAGTTGGGGACTAGCGGCCACAGATACGCAGTATTTT.

This clonotype was picked up many times. This chain links TRBV9 with TRBJ1-5, with D hard to call. CDR3 length: 15 residues. Germline CDR1 and CDR2: SGDLS and YYNGEE. V lost 2 bases and J lost 4, with 13 bases in between. This CDR3 reads CASSVSGSRNQPQHF. In DNA form, the CDR3 reads TGTGCCAGCAGCGTGTCGGGCAGTCGGAATCAGCCCCAGCATTTT. Full variable domain (remainder filled in from reference TRBV9 and TRBJ1-5): DSGVTQTPKHLITATGQRVTLRCSPRSGDLSVYWYQQSLDQGLQFLIQYYNGEERAKGNILERFSAQQFPDLHSELNLSSLELGDSALYFCASSVSGSRNQPQHFGDGTRLSIL.

This clonotype has a handful of counts. The rearrangement uses TRBV4-2 and TRBJ1-4; tentative D call: TRBD1 (5 bases). The V and J ends lost 2 bases and 6 bases respectively, with 13 bases between them. The length of the CDR3 is 15 residues. Per germline, CDR1 LGHNA and CDR2 YNFKEQ. The DNA of the CDR3 is TGTGCCAGCAGCCAAAGCGGCCAGGGAGATGAAAAACTGTTTTTT. It codes for CASSQSGQGDEKLFF.

V usage is TRBV11-2 and J usage is TRBJ2-3, with D possibly being TRBD1 or TRBD2 (5 bases each). This CDR3 is built from 16 residues. The ends were cut back, 5 bases at V and 5 bases at J, with 20 bases in the middle. The V gene's germline CDR1 is SGHAT and CDR2 FQNNGV. The CDR3 bases are TGTGCCAGCAGCCGTCAGGGCAGGGAGCGTAAAGATACGCAGTATTTT. It codes for CASSRQGRERKDTQYF.

A single count supports this clonotype. J is TRBJ2-2 and V is TRBV3-1, with 7 bases matching TRBD1. V shed 9 bases, J shed 0 bases, and the junction held 16 bases outside the gene matches. The CDR3 sequence is 18 residues long. Germline V gene data show CDR1 as LGHDT and CDR2 as YNNKEL (reference sequence). The CDR3 DNA is TGTGCCAGTCATGACAGGGCCACCTTCAGCCCGAACACCGGGGAGCTGTTTTTT. This encodes CASHDRATFSPNTGELFF.

V gene TRBV19 combines with J gene TRBJ2-7, with 7 bases aligning to TRBD2. There are 15 residues in the CDR3. The germline V gene encodes CDR1 LNHDA and CDR2 SQIVND (reference sequence). Trimming at V came to 1 base and at J to 5 bases, leaving 8 bases not matched to a gene. The CDR3 DNA sequence: TGTGCCAGTAGTATAGGTAGCGGGCCTTGGGACGAGCAGTACTTC. Encoded protein: CASSIGSGPWDEQYF.

The chain couples TRBV27 to TRBJ1-1, with D unclear. Germline V gives CDR1 MNHEY, CDR2 SMNVEV (reference sequence). This CDR3 contains 11 residues. The V and J ends lost 8 bases and 4 bases respectively, with 8 bases between them. For the CDR3, the DNA is TGTGCCAGCGGGCTTGGCACTGAAGCTTTCTTT. It encodes CASGLGTEAFF.

CDR3: CASRRQDIWNTEAFF. CDR3 sequence (DNA): TGTGCCAGCAGGCGACAGGATATCTGGAACACTGAAGCTTTCTTT. The chain links TRBV28 to TRBJ1-1, with a weak D call TRBD1 (6 bases). The V end was cut by 6 bases, the J end by 1 base, with 15 bases between. The CDR3 is 15 amino acids. The V gene's germline CDR1 is MDHEN and CDR2 SYDVKM.

Many counts were recorded for this clonotype. V usage is TRBV5-1 and J usage is TRBJ2-5, with 7 bases lining up with TRBD1. With 0 bases clipped from V and 7 bases from J, the junction kept 3 bases outside the gene matches. Germline V gene lookup returns CDR1 SGHRS and CDR2 YFSETQ. The CDR3 spans 13 residues. The CDR3 DNA is TGCGCCAGCAGCTTGGGGACAGGCGGGACCCAGTACTTC. It is translated as CASSLGTGGTQYF.

V usage is TRBV7-2 and J usage is TRBJ2-5, with 7 bases that match TRBD2. Germline V CDR1 and CDR2: SGHTA, FQGNSA. With 5 bases clipped from V and 4 bases from J, the junction kept 10 bases outside the gene matches. This CDR3 has 15 amino acids. The CDR3 nucleotides read TGTACCAGCAGCCCATGGAGCGGGACTGGAGAGACCCAGTACTTC. It specifies CTSSPWSGTGETQYF. Supplemented by reference TRBV7-2 and TRBJ2-5, the full variable domain reads GAGVSQSPSNKVTEKGKDVELRCDPISGHTALYWYRQSLGQGLEFLIYFQGNSAPDKSGLPSDRFSAERTGGSVSTLTIQRTQQEDSAVYLCTSSPWSGTGETQYFGPGTRLLVL.

The V call is TRBV5-1, the J call TRBJ2-2; D is undetermined. The V and J ends lost 4 bases and 4 bases respectively, with 14 bases between them. The CDR3 runs 15 residues. Germline V lookup: CDR1 SGHRS, CDR2 YFSETQ. The CDR3 loop is CASSRSPGGTGELFF. CDR3 sequence (DNA): TGCGCCAGCAGCCGGTCCCCGGGTGGCACCGGGGAGCTGTTTTTT.

This clonotype was observed a single time. The chain recombines TRBV19 with TRBJ2-7; D tentatively fits TRBD1 or TRBD2 (5 bases each). V gave up 4 bases and J gave up 6 bases, with 19 bases separating them. Germline V gene data show CDR1 as LNHDA and CDR2 as SQIVND (reference sequence). The CDR3 contains 15 residues. The CDR3 DNA reads TGTGCCAGTAGTACTGCAGGGACCTCTGGGGGCGAGCAGTACTTC. Translating it yields CASSTAGTSGGEQYF.

This clonotype was seen at least ten times. The J gene is TRBJ2-4, the V gene TRBV28, with D hard to call. Germline loops: CDR1 MDHEN, CDR2 SYDVKM. V lost 9 bases and J lost 3, with 3 bases in between. The CDR3 sequence is 10 residues long. The CDR3 spells CASSKNIQYF. The CDR3 DNA sequence: TGTGCCAGTAGCAAAAACATTCAGTACTTC.

This clonotype came up many times. The chain links TRBV2 to TRBJ2-6; D perhaps matches TRBD1 (5 bases). Germline V gene data show CDR1 as SNHLY and CDR2 as FYNNEI. The length of the CDR3 is 16 residues. Between the trimmed V and J ends, which lost 2 bases and 2 bases, there was a span of 10 bases. The CDR3 DNA reads as TGTGCCAGCAGTGAACGAATGACAGCTGGGGCCAACGTCCTGACTTTC. Encoded protein: CASSERMTAGANVLTF.